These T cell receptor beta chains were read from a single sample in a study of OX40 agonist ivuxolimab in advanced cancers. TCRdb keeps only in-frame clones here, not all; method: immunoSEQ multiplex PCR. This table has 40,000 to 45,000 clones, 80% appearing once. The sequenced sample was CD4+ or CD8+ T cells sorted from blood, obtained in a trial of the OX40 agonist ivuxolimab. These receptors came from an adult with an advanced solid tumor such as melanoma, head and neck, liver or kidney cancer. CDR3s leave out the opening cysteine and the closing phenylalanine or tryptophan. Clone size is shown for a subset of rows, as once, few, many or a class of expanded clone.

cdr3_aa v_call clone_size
SAETSRGGNEQF TRBV29-1 NA
ASSLGQETEAF TRBV7-6 NA
AWSLPRGYGNQPQH TRBV30 NA
ASRIQGKGGYT TRBV27 NA
SVEDPRGFQETQY TRBV29-1 NA
ASSHGRNYGYT TRBV7-6 NA
ASSLERGGNQPQH TRBV7-2 medium-sized
ASSLMEQGGGYT TRBV7-2 few
AISEAQSNTGELF TRBV10-3 once
ASSPYYRTGRGDGEAF TRBV7-9 few
ASSFALRGHTDTQY TRBV7-9 NA
ASSLDLDRGETQY TRBV11-2 NA
ASSEGSETQY TRBV5-1 NA
ASTPTDSGNTIY TRBV6-5 NA
ATSRGRQETQY TRBV15 NA
ASSPPATGSSYT TRBV18 NA
ASSSGGAETRLTQY TRBV5-4 NA
ASSTTNSGGGYGYT TRBV28 NA
ASSLGPFTAHGYT TRBV5-6 NA
ASSQKMGVEGFANAGNTIY TRBV4-1 NA
ASSKDSRPSEAF TRBV6-1 NA
AFTSRGPVGAQY TRBV30 once
ASSPWDLATEQY TRBV7-9 once
ASSRKLAGETQY TRBV5-4 once
ASSVGGQGVTGELF TRBV9 NA
ASSFSGGSNQPQH TRBV6-6 NA
ASSTRTTQTQY TRBV7-2 NA
ASIQSGLGTEAF TRBV7-2 NA
ASSLWSGPTDTQY TRBV5-8 NA
ASSIKQGARNEQF TRBV19 few
ASSSRGPTGVARGGLTDTQY TRBV7-8 NA
ASSEYVGGPGANVLT TRBV25-1 NA
ASQLSGGSFGYT TRBV6-5 NA
ASSPLADTQY TRBV7-2 NA
ASGRGISYEQY TRBV4-3 NA
ASSRDTVTQY TRBV7-2 NA
ASSPTGAPWYQETQY TRBV11-2 NA
ASSPKGGGRETQY TRBV28 few
ASSPRGEGETQY TRBV7-2 once
ASSLGSGSSYNEQF TRBV7-2 NA
ASSFGTGWDGYT TRBV11-2 few
ASSPEASVTDTQY TRBV18 NA
ASSQGRTGGLYEQY TRBV4-3 once
ASSFSGQGYGYT TRBV27 NA
ASSFQGDYGYT TRBV7-2 once
ASSGGQYNEQF TRBV11-1 NA
ASSKQGRSTEAF TRBV19 NA
ASSPPIRAEAF TRBV9 few
ASSKRTANEQF TRBV9 few
ASSRGQGAYGYT TRBV11-2 NA
ASSRVPGANVLT TRBV6-4 NA